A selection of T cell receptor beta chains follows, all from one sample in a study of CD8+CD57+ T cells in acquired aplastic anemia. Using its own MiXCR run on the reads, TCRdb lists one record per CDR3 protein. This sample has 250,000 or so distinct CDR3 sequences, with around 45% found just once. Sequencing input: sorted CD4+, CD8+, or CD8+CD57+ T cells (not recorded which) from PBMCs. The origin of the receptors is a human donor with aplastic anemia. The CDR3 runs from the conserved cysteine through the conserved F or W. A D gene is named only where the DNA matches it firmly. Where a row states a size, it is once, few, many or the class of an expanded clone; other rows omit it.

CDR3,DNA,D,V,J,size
CASSQVLGGYTF,TGCGCCAGCAGCCAAGTCTTGGGTGGCTACACCTTC,-,TRBV4-3,TRBJ1-2,many
CSASKGPDSYEQYF,TGCAGTGCTAGTAAGGGACCGGATTCCTACGAGCAGTACTTC,-,TRBV20-1,TRBJ2-7,-
CASSASGRTGYTF,TGTGCCAGCAGTGCTAGCGGCAGGACTGGCTACACCTTC,-,TRBV25-1,TRBJ1-2,-
CSASASGGNYEQYF,TGCAGTGCTAGTGCTAGCGGGGGGAACTACGAGCAGTACTTC,TRBD2,TRBV20-1,TRBJ2-7,-
CASSLPYEKLFF,TGTGCCAGCAGCTTACCTTATGAAAAACTGTTTTTT,-,TRBV7-9,TRBJ1-4,many
CSARDGDSYSPLHF,TGCAGTGCTAGAGATGGGGATAGTTATTCACCCCTCCACTTT,-,TRBV20-1,TRBJ1-6,-
CATRGTSGSGETQYF,TGTGCCACCAGAGGGACTAGCGGGAGTGGGGAGACCCAGTACTTC,TRBD2,TRBV15,TRBJ2-5,-
CSARGEVTNEQFF,TGCAGTGCTAGAGGGGAAGTTACTAATGAGCAGTTCTTC,-,TRBV20-1,TRBJ2-1,few
CASSLMAGKGVAEAFF,TGTGCCAGCAGCTTAATGGCAGGGAAAGGGGTAGCTGAAGCTTTCTTT,-,TRBV7-3,TRBJ1-1,-
CSVAPQDYGYTF,TGCAGCGTTGCTCCTCAGGACTATGGCTACACCTTC,-,TRBV20-1,TRBJ1-2,few
CASSVGTGVFYEQYF,TGTGCCAGCAGCGTAGGGACAGGGGTTTTCTACGAGCAGTACTTC,TRBD1,TRBV11-2,TRBJ2-7,-
CARSLAGGDHGGVQETQYF,TGCGCCCGCAGCTTGGCGGGAGGGGACCACGGGGGAGTCCAAGAGACCCAGTACTTC,TRBD2,TRBV5-1,TRBJ2-5,few
CASVSGQGATGELFF,TGTGCCAGCGTATCGGGACAGGGGGCAACCGGGGAGCTGTTTTTT,TRBD1,TRBV12-3/TRBV12-4,TRBJ2-2,-
CALEILDRGYEQYF,TGTGCCTTAGAAATCCTCGACAGGGGCTACGAGCAGTACTTC,TRBD1,TRBV30,TRBJ2-7,few
CASSKVGPQHF,TGTGCCAGCAGCAAAGTCGGGCCCCAGCATTTT,-,TRBV12-3/TRBV12-4,TRBJ1-5,-
CASSVGGITEAFF,TGTGCCAGCAGCGTGGGGGGGATCACTGAAGCTTTCTTT,-,TRBV9,TRBJ1-1,many
CASSFGGAGELFF,TGTGCCAGCAGTTTTGGCGGGGCCGGGGAGCTGTTTTTT,-,TRBV28,TRBJ2-2,-
CSARDLATSGTEEKLFF,TGCAGTGCTAGAGACTTAGCGACTAGCGGGACAGAAGAAAAACTGTTTTTT,TRBD1,TRBV20-1,TRBJ1-4,-
CATNRTPLHF,TGTGCCACGAACCGAACCCCCCTCCACTTT,-,TRBV24-1,TRBJ1-6,many
CAISYGWGRVRNEQFF,TGTGCCATCAGTTACGGGTGGGGCAGGGTTAGGAATGAGCAGTTCTTC,-,TRBV10-3,TRBJ2-1,-
CASSVEGPGGSPIPYGYTF,TGTGCCAGCAGCGTAGAGGGCCCAGGGGGCTCCCCGATTCCCTATGGCTACACCTTC,TRBD1,TRBV9,TRBJ1-2,-
CASSYSLAANYSEQFF,TGTGCCAGCAGTTACTCACTAGCGGCAAACTACAGTGAGCAGTTCTTC,TRBD2,TRBV6-6,TRBJ2-1,once
CACSGIRDRHNQPQHF,TGTGCCTGCAGTGGAATCCGCGACCGACACAATCAGCCCCAGCATTTT,-,TRBV6-1,TRBJ1-5,-
CASSQAGEETQYF,TGCGCCAGCAGCCAAGCAGGCGAAGAGACCCAGTACTTC,-,TRBV4-3,TRBJ2-5,many
CASSSSDRADSPLHF,TGTGCCAGTAGTAGTTCCGACAGGGCGGATTCACCCCTCCACTTT,TRBD1,TRBV19,TRBJ1-6,many
CASSPGTDYGYTF,TGTGCCAGCAGCCCCGGGACTGATTATGGCTACACCTTC,-,TRBV9,TRBJ1-2,few
CASSLVFGGIIADTQYF,TGTGCCAGCAGCTTGGTGTTCGGCGGGATTATAGCAGATACGCAGTATTTT,-,TRBV7-9,TRBJ2-3,many
CSARAIADQETQYF,TGCAGTGCTAGGGCAATAGCGGATCAAGAGACCCAGTACTTC,-,TRBV20-1,TRBJ2-5,many
CSAKFRGIIYEQYF,TGCAGTGCTAAGTTCAGAGGGATCATATACGAGCAGTACTTC,-,TRBV20-1,TRBJ2-7,-
CASSYPDRGLSYGYTF,TGTGCCAGCAGTTACCCGGACAGGGGGCTTAGCTATGGCTACACCTTC,TRBD1,TRBV6-6,TRBJ1-2,-
CATRDTTSNQPQHF,TGTGCCACGCGAGACACAACTAGCAATCAGCCCCAGCATTTT,-,TRBV28,TRBJ1-5,-
CASSPGTYYEQYF,TGTGCCAGCAGCCCCGGGACTTACTACGAGCAGTACTTC,-,TRBV14,TRBJ2-7,many
CASSQDINEQFF,TGTGCCAGCAGCCAAGACATCAATGAGCAGTTCTTC,-,TRBV14,TRBJ2-1,-
CASSWTGSNEQFF,TGTGCCAGTAGCTGGACAGGGAGCAATGAGCAGTTCTTC,TRBD1,TRBV19,TRBJ2-1,many
CASSLGPGDSPFF,TGTGCCAGCAGCCTGGGCCCCGGGGATTCGCCGTTCTTC,-,TRBV27,TRBJ2-1,few
CASSEQTGESKNIQYF,TGTGCCAGCAGTGAACAAACGGGGGAGAGCAAAAACATTCAGTACTTC,-,TRBV2,TRBJ2-4,few
CASSSKPNQPQHF,TGTGCCAGCAGTTCCAAACCTAATCAGCCCCAGCATTTT,-,TRBV27,TRBJ1-5,-
CASSLWRADDGYTF,TGTGCCAGCAGCTTATGGCGCGCAGACGATGGCTACACCTTC,-,TRBV7-8,TRBJ1-2,few
CASGQENTEAFF,TGTGCCAGCGGCCAGGAGAACACTGAAGCTTTCTTT,-,TRBV7-2,TRBJ1-1,-
CASNLQETQYF,TGTGCCAGCAACTTGCAAGAGACCCAGTACTTC,-,TRBV4-2,TRBJ2-5,few
CASSFNRALSTDTQYF,TGTGCCAGCAGTTTTAACAGGGCTCTTAGCACAGATACGCAGTATTTT,-,TRBV6-6,TRBJ2-3,-
CASNKYGGTNEKLFF,TGTGCCAGCAACAAGTATGGCGGGACTAATGAAAAACTGTTTTTT,-,TRBV24-1,TRBJ1-4,few
CASIQGTSEEQYF,TGTGCCAGCATTCAGGGGACTAGCGAGGAGCAGTACTTC,TRBD2,TRBV25-1,TRBJ2-7,-
CSARLRDRGQYEQYF,TGCAGTGCTCGGCTCCGGGACAGGGGGCAGTACGAGCAGTACTTC,TRBD1,TRBV20-1,TRBJ2-7,many
CATSSRDRAYEQYF,TGTGCCACCAGCTCCCGGGACAGAGCCTACGAGCAGTACTTC,TRBD1,TRBV15,TRBJ2-7,-
CASSSGLLAKNIQYF,TGTGCCAGCAGCTCGGGACTATTAGCCAAAAACATTCAGTACTTC,TRBD2,TRBV7-2,TRBJ2-4,-
CASSERTGSTDTQYF,TGTGCCAGCAGCGAGCGGACAGGGAGCACAGATACGCAGTATTTT,TRBD1,TRBV7-9,TRBJ2-3,-
CASSVAANTEAFF,TGTGCCAGCAGCGTAGCTGCGAACACTGAAGCTTTCTTT,-,TRBV9,TRBJ1-1,many
CASTPWGQGYTF,TGTGCCAGCACCCCTTGGGGACAGGGCTACACCTTC,TRBD1,TRBV12-3/TRBV12-4,TRBJ1-2,few
CSVSPGQGSYEQYF,TGCAGCGTGAGTCCGGGACAGGGTTCCTACGAGCAGTACTTC,TRBD1,TRBV29-1,TRBJ2-7,-
CSARDQGEYGYTF,TGCAGTGCTAGAGATCAGGGGGAGTACGGCTACACCTTC,TRBD1,TRBV20-1,TRBJ1-2,-
CASSQGQDLSYEQYF,TGTGCCAGCAGCCAAGGACAGGACCTCTCCTACGAGCAGTACTTC,-,TRBV14,TRBJ2-7,-
CASSLSGSTEAFF,TGTGCCAGCAGTTTATCAGGGTCCACTGAAGCTTTCTTT,-,TRBV27,TRBJ1-1,few
CASSYGTPRDLPWEAFF,TGTGCCAGCAGTTATGGGACTCCGAGGGACCTCCCTTGGGAAGCTTTCTTT,-,TRBV6-5,TRBJ1-1,-